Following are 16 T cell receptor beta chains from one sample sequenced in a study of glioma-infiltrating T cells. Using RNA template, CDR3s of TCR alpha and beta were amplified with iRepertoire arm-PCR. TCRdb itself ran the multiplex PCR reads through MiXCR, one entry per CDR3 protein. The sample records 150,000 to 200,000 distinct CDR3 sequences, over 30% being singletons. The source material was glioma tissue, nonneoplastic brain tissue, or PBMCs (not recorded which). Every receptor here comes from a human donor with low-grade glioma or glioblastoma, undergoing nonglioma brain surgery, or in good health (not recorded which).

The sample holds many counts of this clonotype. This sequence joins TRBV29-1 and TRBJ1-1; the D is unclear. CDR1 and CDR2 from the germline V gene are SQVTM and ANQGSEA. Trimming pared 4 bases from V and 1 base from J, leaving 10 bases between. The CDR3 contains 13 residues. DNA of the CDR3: TGCAGCGTTGGCCGGGTCTGGAACACTGAAGCTTTCTTT. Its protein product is CSVGRVWNTEAFF.

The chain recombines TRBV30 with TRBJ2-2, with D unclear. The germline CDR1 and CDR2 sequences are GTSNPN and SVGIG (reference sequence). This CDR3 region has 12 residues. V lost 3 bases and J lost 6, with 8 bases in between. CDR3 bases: TGTGCCTGGAGCCTAGAGGCCGGGGAGCTGTTTTTT. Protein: CAWSLEAGELFF.

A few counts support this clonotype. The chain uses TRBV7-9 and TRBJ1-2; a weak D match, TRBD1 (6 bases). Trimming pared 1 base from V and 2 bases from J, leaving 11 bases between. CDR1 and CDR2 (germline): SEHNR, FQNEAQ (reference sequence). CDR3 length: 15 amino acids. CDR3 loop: CASSLGFQGNYGYTF. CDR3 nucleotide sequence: TGTGCCAGCAGCTTAGGATTTCAGGGGAACTATGGCTACACCTTC. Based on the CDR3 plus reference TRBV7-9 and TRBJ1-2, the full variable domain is DTGVSQNPRHKITKRGQNVTFRCDPISEHNRLYWYRQTLGQGPEFLTYFQNEAQLEKSRLLSDRFSAERPKGSFSTLEIQRTEQGDSAMYLCASSLGFQGNYGYTFGSGTRLTVV.

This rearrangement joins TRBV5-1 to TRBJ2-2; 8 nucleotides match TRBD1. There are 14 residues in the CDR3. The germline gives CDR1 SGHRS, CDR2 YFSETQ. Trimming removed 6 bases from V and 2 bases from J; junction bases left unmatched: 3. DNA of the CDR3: TGCGCCAGCATAGGACAGGGCAACACCGGGGAGCTGTTTTTT. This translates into CASIGQGNTGELFF.

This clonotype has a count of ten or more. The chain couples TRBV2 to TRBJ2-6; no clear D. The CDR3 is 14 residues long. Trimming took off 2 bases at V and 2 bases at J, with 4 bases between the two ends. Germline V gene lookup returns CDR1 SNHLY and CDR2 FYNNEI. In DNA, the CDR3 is TGTGCCAGCAGTGAATTTGCTGGGGCCAACGTCCTGACTTTC. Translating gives CASSEFAGANVLTF.

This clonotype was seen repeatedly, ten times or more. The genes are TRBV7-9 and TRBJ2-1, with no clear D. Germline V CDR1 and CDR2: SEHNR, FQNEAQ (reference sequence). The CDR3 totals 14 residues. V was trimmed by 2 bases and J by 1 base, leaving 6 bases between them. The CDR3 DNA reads TGTGCCAGCAGCTTACCTCGGTCCTACAATGAGCAGTTCTTC. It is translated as CASSLPRSYNEQFF.

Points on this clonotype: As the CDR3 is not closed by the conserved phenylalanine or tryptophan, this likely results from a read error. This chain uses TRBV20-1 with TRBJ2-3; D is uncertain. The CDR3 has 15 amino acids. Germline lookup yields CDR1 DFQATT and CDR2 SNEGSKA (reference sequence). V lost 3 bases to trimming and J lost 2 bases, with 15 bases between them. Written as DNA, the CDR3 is TGCAGTGCTAGTGATTTTGGTGGAAACACAGATACGCAGTATTAT. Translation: CSASDFGGNTDTQYY.

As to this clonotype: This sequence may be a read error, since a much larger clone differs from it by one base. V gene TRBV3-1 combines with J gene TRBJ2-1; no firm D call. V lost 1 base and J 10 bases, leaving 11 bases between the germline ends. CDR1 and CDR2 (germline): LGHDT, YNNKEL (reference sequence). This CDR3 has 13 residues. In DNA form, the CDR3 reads TGTGCCAGCAGCCAAGGGGCAAATTACGAGCAGTTCTTC. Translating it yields CASSQGANYEQFF.

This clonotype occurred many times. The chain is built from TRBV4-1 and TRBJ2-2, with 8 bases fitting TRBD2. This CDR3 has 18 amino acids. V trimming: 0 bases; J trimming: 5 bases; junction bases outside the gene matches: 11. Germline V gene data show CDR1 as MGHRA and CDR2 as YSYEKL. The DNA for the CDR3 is TGCGCCAGCAGCCAAGATCCGTCCTCTAGCGGGTCAACCGGGGAGCTGTTTTTT. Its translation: CASSQDPSSSGSTGELFF.

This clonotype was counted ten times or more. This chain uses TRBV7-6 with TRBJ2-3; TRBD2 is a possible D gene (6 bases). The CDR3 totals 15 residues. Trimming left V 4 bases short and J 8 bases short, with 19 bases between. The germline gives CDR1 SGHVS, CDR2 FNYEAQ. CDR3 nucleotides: TGTGCCAGCAGCTCCGGCGGACTACCCGGAAGTACGCAGTATTTT. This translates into CASSSGGLPGSTQYF. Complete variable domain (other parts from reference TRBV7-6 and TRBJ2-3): GAGVSQSPRYKVTKRGQDVALRCDPISGHVSLYWYRQALGQGPEFLTYFNYEAQQDKSGLPNDRFSAERPEGSISTLTIQRTEQRDSAMYRCASSSGGLPGSTQYFGPGTRLTVL.

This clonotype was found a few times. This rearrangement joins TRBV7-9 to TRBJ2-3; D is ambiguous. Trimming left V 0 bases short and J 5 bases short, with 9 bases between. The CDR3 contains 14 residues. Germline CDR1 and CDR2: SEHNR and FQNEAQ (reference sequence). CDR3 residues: CASSLAGQRDTQYF. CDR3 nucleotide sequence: TGTGCCAGCAGCTTAGCGGGCCAAAGAGATACGCAGTATTTT.

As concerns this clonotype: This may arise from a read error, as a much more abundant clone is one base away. In nucleotides, the CDR3 is TGCGCCAGCAGCTTCAGAGGCACGGGCACAGATACGCAGTATTTT. It codes for CASSFRGTGTDTQYF. The V and J genes are TRBV5-1 and TRBJ2-3; D not certain. The CDR3 has 15 amino acids. V was shortened by 2 bases and J by 1 base, with 11 bases between the two germline ends. CDR1 and CDR2 (germline): SGHRS, YFSETQ.

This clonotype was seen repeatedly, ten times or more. CDR3: CASSLAGATEAFF. The CDR3 DNA follows: TGTGCCAGCAGCTTAGCTGGGGCCACTGAAGCTTTCTTT. V is TRBV7-2 and J is TRBJ1-1; D may be TRBD1 (5 bases). Trimming pared 0 bases from V and 4 bases from J, leaving 6 bases between. Germline CDR1 reads SGHTA; CDR2 reads FQGNSA. This CDR3 is built from 13 residues.

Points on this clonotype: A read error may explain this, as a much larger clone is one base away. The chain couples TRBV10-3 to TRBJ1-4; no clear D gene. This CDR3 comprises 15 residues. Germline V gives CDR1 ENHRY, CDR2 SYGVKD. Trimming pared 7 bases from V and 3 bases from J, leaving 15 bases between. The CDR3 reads CAIISSGSSNEKLFF. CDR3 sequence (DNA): TGTGCCATCATATCAAGCGGCAGCTCTAATGAAAAACTGTTTTTT.

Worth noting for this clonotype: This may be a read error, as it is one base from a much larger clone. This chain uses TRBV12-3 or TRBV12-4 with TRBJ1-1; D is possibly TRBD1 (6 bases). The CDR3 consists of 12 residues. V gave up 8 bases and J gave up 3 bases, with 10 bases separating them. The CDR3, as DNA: TGTGCCAGCCGCAGGGGCTACACTGAAGCTTTCTTT. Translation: CASRRGYTEAFF.

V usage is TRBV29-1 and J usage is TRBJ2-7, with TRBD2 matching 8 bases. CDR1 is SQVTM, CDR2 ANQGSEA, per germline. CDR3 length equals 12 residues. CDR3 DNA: TGCGGCGGGGGGACTAGAGGGTACGAGCAGTACTTC. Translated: CGGGTRGYEQYF.